The 27 T cell receptor beta chains listed next were all sequenced from one sample in a study of blood T cell repertoires in COVID-19. Here immunoSEQ multiplex PCR was the method, and the copy in TCRdb shows in-frame clones only, minus some. The sample holds 350,000 to 500,000 clones, more than 70% seen once. Sequenced: PBMCs or T cells enriched from blood (not recorded which). The source is a woman aged 18-29 years who had been exposed to COVID-19.

The chain uses TRBV28 and TRBJ1-1; TRBD1 aligns across 7 bases. In germline, CDR1 is MDHEN, CDR2 SYDVKM. This CDR3 spans 11 amino acids. The V gene end was trimmed by 10 bases and the J gene end by 4 bases; junction bases not matched to a gene: 3. The chain's CDR3 is CATGTVTEAFF. DNA for the CDR3: TGTGCCACCGGGACAGTCACTGAAGCTTTCTTT.

V gene TRBV4-3 combines with J gene TRBJ2-1; 9 bases match TRBD2. The germline V gene encodes CDR1 LGHNA and CDR2 YSLEER. This CDR3 contains 16 residues. The trim removed 0 bases at V and 5 bases at J, leaving 5 bases unmatched. CDR3 DNA: TGCGCCAGCAGCCAAGATTTGCGGGGGGGCCACAATGAGCAGTTCTTC. Translated, it gives CASSQDLRGGHNEQFF.

The genes are TRBV6-5 and TRBJ1-1, with TRBD1 identical over 8 bases. The trim removed 2 bases at V and 8 bases at J, leaving 4 bases unmatched. CDR3 length: 13 amino acids. Germline values: CDR1 MNHEY, CDR2 SVGAGI. In DNA, the CDR3 is TGTGCCAGCAGTTACAACCGACAGGGGGAAGCTTTCTTT. Protein sequence: CASSYNRQGEAFF.

J is TRBJ2-2 and V is TRBV6-5; D perhaps matches TRBD2 (5 bases). Germline loops: CDR1 MNHEY, CDR2 SVGAGI. The germline V and J ends were trimmed by 7 bases and 4 bases, with 10 bases remaining between them. The length of the CDR3 is 13 residues. The CDR3 DNA reads TGTGCCAGCATGAGGGCGAGCACCGGGGAGCTGTTTTTT. Its translation: CASMRASTGELFF.

The chain is built from TRBV30 and TRBJ1-1; 9 bases match TRBD1. CDR3 size: 15 residues. Per the germline V gene, CDR1 is GTSNPN and CDR2 is SVGIG (reference sequence). The ends lost 6 bases at V and 1 base at J; junction bases unmatched: 9. The CDR3, as DNA: TGTGCCTGCACCGGGACAGGGCCTTCGAACACTGAAGCTTTCTTT. It codes for CACTGTGPSNTEAFF. The full variable domain, its missing parts supplied by reference TRBV30 and TRBJ1-1, is SQTIHQWPATLVQPVGSPLSLECTVEGTSNPNLYWYRQAAGRGLQLLFYSVGIGQISSEVPQNLSASRPQDRQFILSSKKLLLSDSGFYLCACTGTGPSNTEAFFGQGTRLTVV.

The chain combines TRBV4-3 with TRBJ2-3; D not certain. Germline V gene sequence: CDR1 LGHNA, CDR2 YSLEER. V lost 4 bases to trimming and J lost 3 bases, with 8 bases between them. The CDR3 consists of 13 residues. CDR3 in DNA: TGCGCCAGCAGCCTCATGAGAACAGATACGCAGTATTTT. It encodes CASSLMRTDTQYF.

The rearrangement joins TRBV18 to TRBJ1-4; TRBD1 agrees at 9 bases. The germline V gene has CDR1 KGHSH and CDR2 LQKENI. CDR3 length: 13 residues. With 8 bases clipped from V and 8 bases from J, the junction kept 6 bases outside the gene matches. DNA for the CDR3: TGTGCCAGCACCCGGGACAGGGCCGAAAAACTGTTTTTT. Translated: CASTRDRAEKLFF.

V gene TRBV27 combines with J gene TRBJ2-3; maybe TRBD1 (6 bases). Germline CDR1 is MNHEY and CDR2 is SMNVEV (reference sequence). V shed 5 bases and J shed 6 bases, with 12 bases lying between them. The CDR3 runs 13 residues. CDR3 DNA sequence: TGTGCCAGCAGTCCCGGGACATCGGATACGCAGTATTTT. Translation gives CASSPGTSDTQYF.

V and J are TRBV27 and TRBJ2-3; 10 nucleotides match TRBD1. The CDR3 loop spans 15 amino acids. V lost 6 bases and J lost 3; bases outside the gene matches: 6. Germline assignment: CDR1 MNHEY and CDR2 SMNVEV (reference sequence). CDR3: CASRPGTGVTDTQYF. As DNA, the CDR3 is TGTGCCAGCAGGCCAGGGACAGGGGTTACAGATACGCAGTATTTT.

V gene TRBV28 combines with J gene TRBJ2-1; 8 nucleotides match TRBD2. Germline loops: CDR1 MDHEN, CDR2 SYDVKM. V was pared by 3 bases and J by 4 bases, with 8 bases of the junction left unmatched. The CDR3 extends over 16 amino acids. The CDR3 DNA is TGTGCCAGCAGTTTCCCAAGCGGGAGCCCGTACAATGAGCAGTTCTTC. Amino acids: CASSFPSGSPYNEQFF.

The chain couples TRBV7-6 to TRBJ2-1; D might be TRBD2 (6 bases). This CDR3 is 15 amino acids long. Germline values: CDR1 SGHVS, CDR2 FNYEAQ. Trimming cost V 5 bases and J 4 bases, with 15 bases left between them. CDR3 in DNA: TGTGCCAGCAGCCCCCCGGACTACCGGTACAATGAGCAGTTCTTC. This codes for CASSPPDYRYNEQFF. Combining the CDR3 with reference TRBV7-6 and TRBJ2-1 gives the whole variable domain GAGVSQSPRYKVTKRGQDVALRCDPISGHVSLYWYRQALGQGPEFLTYFNYEAQQDKSGLPNDRFSAERPEGSISTLTIQRTEQRDSAMYRCASSPPDYRYNEQFFGPGTRLTVL.

The chain links TRBV7-8 to TRBJ2-5; D tentatively fits TRBD1 or TRBD2 (7 bases each). Germline V CDR1 and CDR2: SGHVS, FQNEAQ. This CDR3 contains 12 residues. V lost 5 bases and J 7 bases, leaving 11 bases between the germline ends. The CDR3 nucleotides read TGTGCCAGCAGCCAGGGGGGGATGACCCAGTACTTC. This gives the protein CASSQGGMTQYF.

V and J are TRBV5-5 and TRBJ1-3; D is unclear. V lost 0 bases, J lost 0 bases, and 10 bases lay in between. The length of the CDR3 is 16 residues. The germline CDR1 and CDR2 sequences are SGHKS and YYEKEE (reference sequence). The CDR3 nucleotides are TGTGCCAGCAGCTTGGGGGCAGGATTCTCTGGAAACACCATATATTTT. The encoded protein is CASSLGAGFSGNTIYF.

This clone was found once. The chain has TRBV11-3 and TRBJ1-6; TRBD1 aligns across 8 bases. CDR1 and CDR2 from the germline V gene are SGHNT and YENEEA. With V trimmed by 5 bases and J by 4 bases, 4 bases remained unmatched. The CDR3 sequence is 15 residues long. The CDR3 protein is CASSTYRGYNSPLHF. CDR3 sequence (DNA): TGTGCCAGCAGCACCTACAGGGGGTATAATTCACCCCTCCACTTT.

V gene TRBV6-5 combines with J gene TRBJ2-7, with D perhaps TRBD1 (5 bases). Germline V CDR1 and CDR2: MNHEY, SVGAGI. This CDR3 contains 14 residues. Trimming shortened V by 7 bases and J by 2 bases, and 15 bases separated the two germline ends. The CDR3 DNA reads as TGTGCCAGCACGGACACTTCTCCCCCCTACGAGCAGTACTTC. This sequence encodes CASTDTSPPYEQYF.

The chain couples TRBV5-4 to TRBJ1-1; possible D gene TRBD1, 5 bases. V shed 4 bases and J shed 2 bases, with 15 bases lying between them. CDR1 and CDR2 (germline): SGHNT, YYREEE (reference sequence). The CDR3 totals 15 residues. DNA of the CDR3: TGTGCCAGCAGCGGCTTGGACGGGGGAAACACTGAAGCTTTCTTT. It encodes CASSGLDGGNTEAFF.

This clone appeared a single time. V and J are TRBV10-3 and TRBJ2-1, with D possibly TRBD1 on 6 matching bases. The CDR3 covers 15 residues. V shed 4 bases and J shed 0 bases, with 10 bases lying between them. CDR1 is ENHRY, CDR2 SYGVKD, per germline. In nucleotides, the CDR3 is TGTGCCATCAGTGTAACAGGGAGCTCCTACAATGAGCAGTTCTTC. Translated, it gives CAISVTGSSYNEQFF.

V usage is TRBV3-1 (or the pseudogene TRBV3-2) and J usage is TRBJ2-1; D is uncertain. Germline V CDR1 and CDR2: LGHDT, YNNKEL (reference sequence). The CDR3 runs to 19 residues. V lost 0 bases and J lost 6, with 24 bases in between. CDR3: CASSQDRFLGRFNPNEQFF. The CDR3 bases are TGTGCCAGCAGCCAAGATCGATTTCTTGGCAGGTTTAATCCCAATGAGCAGTTCTTC.

The J gene is TRBJ1-2, the V gene TRBV2; 8 bases map to TRBD1. J lost 5 bases, V lost 3 bases, and 8 bases had no gene match. The CDR3 has 15 amino acids. Per germline, CDR1 SNHLY and CDR2 FYNNEI. Written as DNA, the CDR3 is TGTGCCAGCAGTGACGGACAGGGCGGTTGGTATGGCTACACCTTC. Its translation is CASSDGQGGWYGYTF.

V is TRBV7-9 and J is TRBJ2-2; maybe TRBD2 (5 bases). CDR3 length equals 13 residues. Germline values: CDR1 SEHNR, CDR2 FQNEAQ (reference sequence). Trimming pared 7 bases from V and 6 bases from J, leaving 12 bases between. The CDR3 region is CASTLRGAGELFF. The CDR3 nucleotides are TGTGCCAGCACCCTACGGGGTGCCGGGGAGCTGTTTTTT.

The rearrangement links TRBV3-1 (or the pseudogene TRBV3-2) to TRBJ1-4; no firm D call. The germline CDR1 and CDR2 sequences are LGHDT and YNNKEL (reference sequence). The CDR3 spans 12 residues. Between the trimmed V and J ends, which lost 0 bases and 12 bases, there was a span of 8 bases. In DNA, the CDR3 is TGTGCCAGCAGCCAAGATTACCGAGAACTGTTTTTT. Protein sequence: CASSQDYRELFF.

The chain employs TRBV27 and TRBJ2-5, with 10 bases that match TRBD1. V was clipped by 1 base and J by 5 bases; unmatched bases: 7. The germline V gene encodes CDR1 MNHEY and CDR2 SMNVEV (reference sequence). The CDR3 length is 16 residues. The CDR3 nucleotides read TGTGCCAGCAGTTTATGGTCCGGGACAGGGGTCGAGACCCAGTACTTC. Amino acids: CASSLWSGTGVETQYF.

The chain carries TRBV7-9 and TRBJ2-7, with 11 bases identical to TRBD1. There are 13 residues in the CDR3. The germline V gene encodes CDR1 SEHNR and CDR2 FQNEAQ (reference sequence). Unmatched junction bases numbered 2, after V lost 4 bases and J lost 6 bases. CDR3 nucleotides: TGTGCCAGCAGCTACGGGACAGGGGGCGAGCAGTACTTC. Encoded protein: CASSYGTGGEQYF.

V is TRBV6-1 and J is TRBJ2-1, with a weak D call TRBD2 (5 bases). The CDR3 extends over 15 amino acids. Germline CDR1 reads MNHNS; CDR2 reads SASEGT. Trimming removed 0 bases from V and 1 base from J, with 7 bases in between. CDR3 loop: CASSEAGVSYNEQFF. Written as DNA, the CDR3 is TGTGCCAGCAGTGAAGCGGGAGTTTCCTACAATGAGCAGTTCTTC.

The chain carries TRBV10-1 and TRBJ2-1; 13 positions agree with TRBD2. V trimming: 4 bases; J trimming: 2 bases; junction bases outside the gene matches: 17. The germline V gene has CDR1 WNHNN and CDR2 SYGVQD (reference sequence). The CDR3 spans 21 residues. The CDR3 bases are TGCGCCAGCAGTGTCGGGGCGGTCTGGACTAGCGGGAGTGGACCCTACAATGAGCAGTTCTTC. This encodes CASSVGAVWTSGSGPYNEQFF.

The V gene is TRBV6-2 or TRBV6-3, the J gene TRBJ1-6, with TRBD1 matching 11 bases. CDR1 and CDR2 from the germline V gene are MNHEY and SVGEGT. The CDR3 covers 16 residues. Trimming cost V 7 bases and J 9 bases; bases outside gene matches: 11. The CDR3 protein is CASTPRRGQGVSPLHF. The CDR3 DNA is TGTGCCAGCACCCCAAGGAGGGGACAGGGGGTTTCACCCCTCCACTTT.

This chain joins TRBV5-6 and TRBJ1-4; 10 bases match TRBD1. The CDR3 runs to 16 residues. Germline V gene data show CDR1 as SGHDT and CDR2 as YYEEEE. The junction had 6 bases not matched to a gene; V was cut back by 4 bases and J by 3 bases. The CDR3: CASSVDRGAPNEKLFF. The CDR3 nucleotides read TGTGCCAGCAGCGTGGACAGGGGGGCACCTAATGAAAAACTGTTTTTT.